This T cell receptor (beta chain) is from a study of vaccination and CD4 T cells after COVID-19. Sample treatment: roughly nine-day PBMC culture with coronavirus spike peptide pools or control peptides (ViraFEST assay). The Oncomine TCR Beta short-read assay was applied to DNA of cultured CD4+ T cells. TCRdb fed the PCR reads into MiXCR, producing one record per CDR3 protein. The sample holds about 16,000 distinct CDR3 sequences, less than 35% seen once. V was shortened by 7 bases and J by 1 base, with 17 bases between the two germline ends. Germline CDR1 is SEHNR and CDR2 is FQNEAQ (reference sequence). The length of the CDR3 is 15 residues. Details on this clonotype: The antigen is not known.

The chain recombines TRBV7-9 with TRBJ2-7; tentatively, D is TRBD2 (7 bases). Sequencing was done on a sample of cultured CD4+ T cells from blood. This receptor was identified in a human donor with COVID-19. This CDR3 reads CASTNRAGASYEQYF. The CDR3 nucleotides read TGTGCCAGCACCAATCGTGCGGGGGCGTCCTACGAGCAGTACTTC.